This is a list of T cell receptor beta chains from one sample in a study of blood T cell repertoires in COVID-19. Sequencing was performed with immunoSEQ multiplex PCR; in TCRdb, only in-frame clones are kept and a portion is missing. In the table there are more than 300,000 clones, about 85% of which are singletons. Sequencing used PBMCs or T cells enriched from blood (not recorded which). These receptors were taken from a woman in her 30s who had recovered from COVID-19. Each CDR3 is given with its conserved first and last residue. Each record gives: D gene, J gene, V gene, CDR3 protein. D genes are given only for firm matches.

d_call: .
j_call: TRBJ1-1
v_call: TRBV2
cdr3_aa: CASLKSPRATEAFF

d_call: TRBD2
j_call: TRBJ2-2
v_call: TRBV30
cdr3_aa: CAWNPRVTGGATGELFF

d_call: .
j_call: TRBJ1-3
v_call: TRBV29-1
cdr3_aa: CSVDLRGSSGNTIYF

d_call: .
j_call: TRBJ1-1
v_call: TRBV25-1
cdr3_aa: CASSARQDKNTEAFF

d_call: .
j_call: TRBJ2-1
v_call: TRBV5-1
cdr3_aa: CASSPGDLNNEQFF

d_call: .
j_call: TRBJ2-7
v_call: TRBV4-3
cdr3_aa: CASSQEGRGPYEQYF

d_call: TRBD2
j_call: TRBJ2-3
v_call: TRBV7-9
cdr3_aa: CASSPSGGAPDTQYF

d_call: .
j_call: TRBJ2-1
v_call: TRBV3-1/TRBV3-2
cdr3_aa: CASSQDARNEQFF

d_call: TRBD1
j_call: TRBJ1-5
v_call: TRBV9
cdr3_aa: CASSVGQGENQPQHF

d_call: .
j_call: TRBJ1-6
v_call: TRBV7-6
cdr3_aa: CASSLKHLGSPLHF

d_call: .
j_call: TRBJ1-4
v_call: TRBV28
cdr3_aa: CASIDSRGEKLFF

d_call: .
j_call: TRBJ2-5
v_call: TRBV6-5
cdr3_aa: CASSYPGLETQYF

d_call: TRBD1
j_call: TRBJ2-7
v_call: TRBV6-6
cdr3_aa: CASRTRGQGAGEQYF

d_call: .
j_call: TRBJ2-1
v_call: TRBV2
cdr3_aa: CASNIQGFGNEQFF

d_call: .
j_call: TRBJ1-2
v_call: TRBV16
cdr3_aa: CASSHRSGASYGYTF

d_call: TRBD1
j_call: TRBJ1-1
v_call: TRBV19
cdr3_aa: CASSILPGGTTEAFF

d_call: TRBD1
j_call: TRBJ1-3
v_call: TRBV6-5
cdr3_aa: CATNRGLDGNTIYF

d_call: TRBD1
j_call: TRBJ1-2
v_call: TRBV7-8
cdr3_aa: CASSLAGTGKGYTF

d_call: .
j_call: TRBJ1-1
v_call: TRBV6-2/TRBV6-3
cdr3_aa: CASSYSRSLHTEAFF

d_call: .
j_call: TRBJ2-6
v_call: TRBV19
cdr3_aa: CASRRQESSGANVLTF

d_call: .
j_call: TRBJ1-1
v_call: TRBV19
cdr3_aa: CASRHPAGNTEAFF

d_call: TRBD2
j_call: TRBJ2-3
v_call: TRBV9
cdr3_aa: CASSGNSGGARGTQYF

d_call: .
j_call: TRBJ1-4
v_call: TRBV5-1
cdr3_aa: CASSLEAGPISHEKLFF

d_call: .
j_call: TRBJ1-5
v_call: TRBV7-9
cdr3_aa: CASSSVRDNQHF

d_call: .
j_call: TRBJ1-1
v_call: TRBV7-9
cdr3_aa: CASSSWPKNTEAFF

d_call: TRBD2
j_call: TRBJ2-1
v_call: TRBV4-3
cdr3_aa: CASSQSLIAGGHNEQFF

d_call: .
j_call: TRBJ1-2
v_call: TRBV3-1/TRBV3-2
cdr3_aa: CASSPGQNYGYTF

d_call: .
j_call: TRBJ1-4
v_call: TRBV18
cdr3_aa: CASSPLAGQTNEKLFF

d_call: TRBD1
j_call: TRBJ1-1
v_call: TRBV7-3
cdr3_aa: CASSSTGTGDLRTEAFF

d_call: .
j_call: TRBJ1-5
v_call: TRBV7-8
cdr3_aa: CASSLGIFSGNQPQHF

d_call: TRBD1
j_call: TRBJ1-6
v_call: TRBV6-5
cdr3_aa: CASSYGPRGANSPLHF

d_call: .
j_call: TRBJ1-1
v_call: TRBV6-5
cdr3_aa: CASSLTQGRGTEAFF

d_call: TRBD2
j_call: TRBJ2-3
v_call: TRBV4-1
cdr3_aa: CASSQDPLAGGHRYF

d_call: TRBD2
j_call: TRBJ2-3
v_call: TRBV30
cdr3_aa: CAWSPTTSGDRIMAQYF

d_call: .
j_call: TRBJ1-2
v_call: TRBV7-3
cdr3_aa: CASSSGEGYGYTF

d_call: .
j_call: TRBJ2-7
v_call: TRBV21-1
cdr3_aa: CASGLAGGKQYF

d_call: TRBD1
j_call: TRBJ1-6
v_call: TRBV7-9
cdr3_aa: CASRARDRLNSPLHF

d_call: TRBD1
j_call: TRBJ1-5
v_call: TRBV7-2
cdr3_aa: CASSLVQGATLGNQPQHF

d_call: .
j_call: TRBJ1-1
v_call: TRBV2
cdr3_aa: CARGKMNTEAFF

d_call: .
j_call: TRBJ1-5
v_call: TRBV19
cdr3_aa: CASNPRRGSHQPQHF

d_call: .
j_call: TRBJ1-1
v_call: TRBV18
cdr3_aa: CASSITGLRTEAFF

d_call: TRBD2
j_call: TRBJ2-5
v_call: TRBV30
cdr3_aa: CAWSLLGLAGQETQYF

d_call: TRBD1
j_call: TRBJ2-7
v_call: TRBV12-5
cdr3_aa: CASGLGQGAYEQYF